The 30 T cell receptor beta chains reported below all come from one sample, sequenced in a study of blood T cell repertoires in COVID-19. Repertoires were generated with immunoSEQ multiplex PCR, while TCRdb's copy carries only in-frame clones and drops some. The sample yields approximately 100,000 clones, roughly 82% seen once. Material: peripheral blood. These receptors all stem from a human donor in a cohort sampled during active COVID-19.

This clone was seen just once. V is TRBV6-1 and J is TRBJ1-6; D is ambiguous. Germline-derived CDR1 and CDR2 are MNHNS and SASEGT. Trimming took 2 bases from V and 9 from J, leaving 14 bases between them. The CDR3 is 15 residues long. The CDR3 DNA reads as TGTGCCAGCAGTGAATTAGTCGTTTCGGGTTCACCCCTCCACTTT. Translating gives CASSELVVSGSPLHF.

V and J are TRBV19 and TRBJ1-2, with 10 positions matching TRBD1. Germline CDR1 reads LNHDA; CDR2 reads SQIVND (reference sequence). J lost 2 bases, V lost 4 bases, and 1 base had no gene match. The CDR3 has 14 residues. The CDR3 DNA follows: TGTGCCAGTAGTACGGGACAGGGGAACTATGGCTACACCTTC. Amino acid sequence: CASSTGQGNYGYTF.

This clone was detected only a few times. This chain links TRBV30 with TRBJ1-1; D uncertain. CDR1 GTSNPN and CDR2 SVGIG come from the germline V gene (reference sequence). The CDR3 has 12 amino acids. V was shortened by 8 bases and J by 1 base, with 11 bases between the two germline ends. This CDR3 reads CADRRENTEAFF. Here the CDR3 DNA reads TGTGCCGATAGACGGGAGAACACTGAAGCTTTCTTT.

The V gene is TRBV3-1 (or the pseudogene TRBV3-2), the J gene TRBJ1-5; D may be TRBD1 (6 bases). Germline loops: CDR1 LGHDT, CDR2 YNNKEL (reference sequence). The germline V and J ends were trimmed by 1 base and 7 bases, with 8 bases remaining between them. The CDR3 sequence is 13 residues long. The CDR3 loop is CASSQVQGQPQHF. DNA for the CDR3: TGTGCCAGCAGCCAAGTACAGGGACAGCCCCAGCATTTT.

The V gene is TRBV19, the J gene TRBJ2-2; 8 bases agree with TRBD1. Germline V CDR1 and CDR2: LNHDA, SQIVND (reference sequence). The CDR3 is 15 amino acids. Trimming took 9 bases from V and 6 from J; bases not matched to a gene: 12. The DNA of the CDR3 is TGTGCCAGGACTTACTCGGACAGGGTGGCCGGGGAGCTGTTTTTT. It is translated as CARTYSDRVAGELFF.

The chain has TRBV12-3 or TRBV12-4 and TRBJ2-7, with D maybe TRBD1 (6 bases). The CDR3 runs to 12 residues. V was clipped by 7 bases and J by 5 bases, with 12 bases between them. CDR3 in amino acids: CASTYWTDEQYF. The CDR3 DNA is TGTGCCAGCACCTACTGGACAGACGAGCAGTACTTC.

This clone has more than one count but fewer than ten. V usage is TRBV5-4 and J usage is TRBJ1-6; D is possibly TRBD1 (6 bases). The V gene's germline CDR1 is SGHNT and CDR2 YYREEE (reference sequence). This CDR3 contains 15 residues. Trimming removed 0 bases from V and 9 bases from J, with 13 bases in between. CDR3 nucleotides: TGTGCCAGCAGCTTGGGGACGACAGGCGGTTCACCCCTCCACTTT. Amino acids: CASSLGTTGGSPLHF.

V and J are TRBV7-3 and TRBJ1-1; the D gene is possibly TRBD1 (6 bases). Deletions cut 5 bases from V and 0 bases from J, with 10 bases between. The CDR3 is 14 residues long. Germline V gives CDR1 SGHTA, CDR2 FQGTGA. CDR3 bases: TGTGCCAGCAGCCTTCACAGGGTGAACACTGAAGCTTTCTTT. Protein: CASSLHRVNTEAFF.

The chain uses TRBV19 and TRBJ2-5; the match to TRBD1 covers 8 bases. This CDR3 region has 15 residues. Per germline, CDR1 LNHDA and CDR2 SQIVND (reference sequence). V lost 6 bases and J lost 5; bases outside the gene matches: 11. The CDR3 spells CASSETGAGRETQYF. The CDR3 DNA follows: TGTGCCAGTAGCGAGACAGGGGCCGGGCGGGAGACCCAGTACTTC.

The chain links TRBV12-3 or TRBV12-4 to TRBJ1-2, with 8 bases aligning to TRBD1. With V trimmed by 5 bases and J by 5 bases, 4 bases remained unmatched. The CDR3 extends over 13 amino acids. The CDR3 loop reads CASSPGGGYGYTF. In DNA, the CDR3 is TGTGCCAGCAGTCCAGGGGGCGGGTATGGCTACACCTTC.

This clone appeared once. The rearrangement uses TRBV3-1 (or the pseudogene TRBV3-2) and TRBJ2-5; TRBD2 matches 10 bases. CDR1 is LGHDT and CDR2 is YNNKEL in the germline V gene (reference sequence). This CDR3 region has 17 residues. V lost 0 bases and J lost 4; bases outside the gene matches: 8. CDR3: CASSQEWASGGRETQYF. The CDR3 DNA follows: TGTGCCAGCAGCCAAGAATGGGCTAGCGGGGGCCGAGAGACCCAGTACTTC.

The chain combines TRBV12-3 or TRBV12-4 with TRBJ1-5; 7 bases match TRBD1. The trim removed 7 bases at V and 11 bases at J, leaving 8 bases unmatched. CDR3 length: 12 amino acids. As DNA, the CDR3 is TGTGCCAGCACCAAGGGGGCTGGGTCCCAGCATTTT. This gives the protein CASTKGAGSQHF.

This rearrangement joins TRBV7-9 to TRBJ1-1, with a possible D match to TRBD1 (6 bases). Germline V CDR1 and CDR2: SEHNR, FQNEAQ (reference sequence). This CDR3 is built from 14 residues. The germline V and J ends were trimmed by 3 bases and 4 bases, with 12 bases remaining between them. The CDR3 loop is CASSFSRGSTEAFF. Here the CDR3 DNA reads TGTGCCAGCAGCTTTTCTAGGGGGAGCACTGAAGCTTTCTTT.

This clone was seen a handful of times. V gene TRBV5-1 combines with J gene TRBJ1-1, with TRBD1 matching 7 bases. V gave up 3 bases and J gave up 7 bases; unmatched junction bases: 9. The CDR3 is made up of 14 amino acids. From germline, CDR1 is SGHRS and CDR2 YFSETQ. CDR3 coding DNA: TGCGCCAGCAGCTCTACAGGGGCCCTGAGTGAAGCTTTCTTT. Its translation: CASSSTGALSEAFF.

This chain uses TRBV19 with TRBJ2-5, with 8 nucleotides matching TRBD1. This CDR3 is 14 amino acids long. V lost 4 bases, J lost 5 bases, and 6 bases stayed unmatched. The V gene's germline CDR1 is LNHDA and CDR2 SQIVND (reference sequence). CDR3 nucleotide sequence: TGTGCCAGTAGTACTCGACAGGGGATGGAGACCCAGTACTTC. It specifies CASSTRQGMETQYF.

The chain has TRBV10-2 and TRBJ1-1; D call uncertain. Germline V lookup: CDR1 WSHSY, CDR2 SAAADI. The length of the CDR3 is 14 residues. The V gene lost 1 base and the J gene lost 4 bases, with 10 bases spanning the gap. The CDR3 DNA reads TGCGCCAGCAGTGAGTTCCCAGGCAGCACTGAAGCTTTCTTT. Translating it yields CASSEFPGSTEAFF.

The chain combines TRBV7-2 with TRBJ1-4; D gene unclear. Germline CDR1 reads SGHTA; CDR2 reads FQGNSA. This CDR3 region has 15 residues. V lost 0 bases to trimming and J lost 8 bases, with 13 bases between them. CDR3 residues: CASSLAMSGREKLFF. The CDR3 DNA reads TGTGCCAGCAGCTTAGCTATGTCCGGGAGGGAAAAACTGTTTTTT.

The V gene is TRBV7-7, the J gene TRBJ2-3; D not certain. Trimming shortened V by 3 bases and J by 5 bases, and 9 bases separated the two germline ends. CDR3 length equals 13 residues. CDR1 is SSHAT, CDR2 FNYEAQ, per germline (reference sequence). The CDR3 protein is CASSFSVVDTQYF. For the CDR3, the DNA is TGTGCCAGCAGCTTCTCGGTAGTAGATACGCAGTATTTT. Full variable domain (missing parts from reference TRBV7-7 and TRBJ2-3): GAGVSQSPRYKVTKRGQDVTLRCDPISSHATLYWYQQALGQGPEFLTYFNYEAQPDKSGLPSDRFSAERPEGSISTLTIQRTEQRDSAMYRCASSFSVVDTQYFGPGTRLTVL.

The chain is built from TRBV30 and TRBJ2-7; D perhaps matches TRBD2 (5 bases). Germline values: CDR1 GTSNPN, CDR2 SVGIG (reference sequence). Trimming pared 5 bases from V and 9 bases from J, leaving 14 bases between. The CDR3 sequence is 11 residues long. The CDR3 spells CAWSGTTGQYF. The CDR3 nucleotides read TGTGCCTGGTCGGGAACGACGGGGCAGTACTTC.

The chain carries TRBV28 and TRBJ1-2, with D uncertain. CDR1 and CDR2 (germline): MDHEN, SYDVKM. V was cut by 6 bases and J by 0 bases, with 11 bases left in between. The CDR3 runs 14 residues. The CDR3: CASRAGGSNYGYTF. In DNA form, the CDR3 reads TGTGCCAGCAGGGCCGGCGGTTCTAACTATGGCTACACCTTC.

The V gene is TRBV28, the J gene TRBJ1-6; possible D gene TRBD1, 5 bases. In germline, CDR1 is MDHEN, CDR2 SYDVKM. Trimming cost V 8 bases and J 10 bases, with 12 bases left between them. The CDR3 extends over 12 amino acids. The CDR3 DNA is TGTGCCAGCGGAACAGGAGTGTCACCCCTCCACTTT. It specifies CASGTGVSPLHF.

The chain recombines TRBV7-2 with TRBJ1-3; no firm D call. The CDR3 consists of 16 residues. Per germline, CDR1 SGHTA and CDR2 FQGNSA. V was pared by 5 bases and J by 2 bases, with 16 bases between. In nucleotides, the CDR3 is TGTGCCAGCAGCCCCGGACCTCCGGGGACTGGAAACACCATATATTTT. This gives the protein CASSPGPPGTGNTIYF.

The chain joins TRBV19 to TRBJ2-3; 7 positions match TRBD1. Germline CDR1 LNHDA, CDR2 SQIVND (reference sequence). The CDR3 runs to 14 residues. Trimming removed 6 bases from V and 3 bases from J; junction bases left unmatched: 6. The CDR3 DNA reads as TGTGCCAGTAGCTTACAGACAGGGACAGATACGCAGTATTTT. Protein sequence: CASSLQTGTDTQYF. Full variable domain (rest looked up from reference TRBV19 and TRBJ2-3): DGGITQSPKYLFRKEGQNVTLSCEQNLNHDAMYWYRQDPGQGLRLIYYSQIVNDFQKGDIAEGYSVSREKKESFPLTVTSAQKNPTAFYLCASSLQTGTDTQYFGPGTRLTVL.

The chain's CDR3 is CASRLGQGRGSPLHF. CDR3 in DNA: TGTGCCAGCAGATTAGGACAGGGAAGAGGGTCACCCCTCCACTTT. This chain uses TRBV5-4 with TRBJ1-6; TRBD1 aligns across 8 bases. Unmatched junction bases numbered 11, after V lost 5 bases and J lost 10 bases. Germline V gene sequence: CDR1 SGHNT, CDR2 YYREEE (reference sequence). The CDR3 runs 15 residues.

This sequence joins TRBV9 and TRBJ2-3; no reliable D call. The CDR3 contains 13 residues. The ends were cut back, 6 bases at V and 2 bases at J, with 10 bases in the middle. Germline V gene data show CDR1 as SGDLS and CDR2 as YYNGEE. The CDR3 here is CASNREPTDTQYF. The CDR3 DNA is TGTGCCAGCAATAGAGAACCCACAGATACGCAGTATTTT.

The CDR3 here is CATASGGDEQFF. Written as DNA, the CDR3 is TGTGCCACCGCTTCGGGTGGAGATGAGCAGTTCTTC. The chain recombines TRBV6-6 with TRBJ2-1; no clear D gene. The CDR3 covers 12 residues. Germline V gene sequence: CDR1 MNHNY, CDR2 SVGAGI (reference sequence). Trimming pared 10 bases from V and 8 bases from J, leaving 15 bases between.

The DNA for the CDR3 is TGTGCCAGCAGCTTAAGGCCCCTCGGGATAGCGGGATCCACAGATACGCAGTATTTT. Amino acids: CASSLRPLGIAGSTDTQYF. This rearrangement joins TRBV7-3 to TRBJ2-3; 8 bases map to TRBD2. V dropped 1 base and J dropped 2; count of bases not matched to a gene: 14. Germline assignment: CDR1 SGHTA and CDR2 FQGTGA. This CDR3 is 19 amino acids long.

The J gene is TRBJ2-5, the V gene TRBV5-4; 13 bases agree with TRBD2. The CDR3 covers 15 residues. V was pared by 4 bases and J by 2 bases, with 2 bases of the junction left unmatched. Per germline, CDR1 SGHNT and CDR2 YYREEE (reference sequence). In DNA, the CDR3 is TGTGCCAGCAGCGGACTAGCGGGGGCTCAAGAGACCCAGTACTTC. It translates to CASSGLAGAQETQYF.

The chain uses TRBV7-2 and TRBJ2-1; TRBD2 agrees at 13 bases. Germline V lookup: CDR1 SGHTA, CDR2 FQGNSA. The trim removed 5 bases at V and 4 bases at J, leaving 2 bases unmatched. The CDR3 loop spans 15 amino acids. In nucleotides, the CDR3 is TGTGCCAGCAGCCCGGGACTAGCGGGGTACAATGAGCAGTTCTTC. Amino acid sequence: CASSPGLAGYNEQFF.

This clone came up a few times. The chain joins TRBV7-2 to TRBJ2-1; 8 nucleotides match TRBD2. Germline CDR1 SGHTA, CDR2 FQGNSA. The CDR3 loop spans 14 amino acids. V lost 10 bases to trimming and J lost 5 bases; unmatched junction nucleotides: 10. CDR3 sequence (DNA): TGTGCCACTACTCGGGAGCGGGGGCACAATGAGCAGTTCTTC. It codes for CATTRERGHNEQFF.